These 24 T cell receptor beta chains were sequenced from one sample in a study of immune evolution from preneoplasia to lung adenocarcinoma. Sequenced by immunoSEQ multiplex PCR; TCRdb stores in-frame clones only, minus some. The sample carries about 10,000 clones, roughly 74% recorded once. Sequencing used FFPE minimally invasive lung adenocarcinoma tissue. Receptors originate from a person in their 70s with lung adenocarcinoma.

This chain uses TRBV10-3 with TRBJ2-3; possibly TRBD1 or TRBD2 for D (5 bases each). Germline assignment: CDR1 ENHRY and CDR2 SYGVKD. Trimming shortened V by 4 bases and J by 2 bases, and 13 bases separated the two germline ends. CDR3 length: 15 residues. The CDR3 sequence is CAISGMGVDTDTQYF. The CDR3, as DNA: TGTGCCATCAGTGGGATGGGGGTGGACACAGATACGCAGTATTTT.

The chain is built from TRBV7-9 and TRBJ2-1; 8 nucleotides line up with TRBD2. The V gene's germline CDR1 is SEHNR and CDR2 FQNEAQ (reference sequence). J lost 0 bases, V lost 2 bases, and 9 bases had no gene match. This CDR3 is built from 18 residues. CDR3 sequence reads: CASSLSWEREISYNEQFF. The CDR3 DNA sequence: TGTGCCAGCAGCTTAAGTTGGGAGCGGGAGATCTCCTACAATGAGCAGTTCTTC.

This rearrangement joins TRBV5-6 to TRBJ2-3; the D gene is possibly TRBD2 (6 bases). Trimming shortened V by 2 bases and J by 0 bases, and 16 bases separated the two germline ends. CDR1 and CDR2 (germline): SGHDT, YYEEEE. This CDR3 contains 17 residues. The CDR3 reads CASSFRGTFPSTDTQYF. Written as DNA, the CDR3 is TGTGCCAGCAGCTTTAGAGGGACTTTTCCTAGCACAGATACGCAGTATTTT.

The V gene is TRBV14, the J gene TRBJ1-2; TRBD1 might be the D (5 bases). V was shortened by 2 bases and J by 6 bases, with 13 bases between the two germline ends. The CDR3 is 14 residues long. CDR1 is SGHDN and CDR2 is FVKESK in the germline V gene. CDR3 DNA: TGTGCCAGCAGCCAAAACTGGGGGGTGAATGGCTACACCTTC. It specifies CASSQNWGVNGYTF.

The sample holds one count of this clone. The rearrangement uses TRBV6-5 and TRBJ1-4, with a weak D call TRBD1 (5 bases). The length of the CDR3 is 14 residues. V gave up 3 bases and J gave up 6 bases, with 11 bases separating them. CDR1 is MNHEY and CDR2 is SVGAGI in the germline V gene. Here the CDR3 DNA reads TGTGCCAGCAGTTATCGAGGGGCGGATGAAAAACTGTTTTTT. It encodes CASSYRGADEKLFF.

The chain uses TRBV9 and TRBJ1-1; D gene ambiguous. Germline V gene lookup returns CDR1 SGDLS and CDR2 YYNGEE. The CDR3 length is 15 residues. Trimming pared 0 bases from V and 2 bases from J, leaving 11 bases between. Here the CDR3 reads CASSVGHSLNTEAFF. The CDR3 DNA follows: TGTGCCAGCAGCGTAGGGCACAGCCTTAACACTGAAGCTTTCTTT.

In this sample, this clone turned up a few times. The J gene is TRBJ2-7, the V gene TRBV18; no clear D. CDR3 length: 14 residues. Germline CDR1 reads KGHSH; CDR2 reads LQKENI. Trimming shortened V by 3 bases and J by 0 bases, and 9 bases separated the two germline ends. CDR3 in amino acids: CASSPRLSSYEQYF. CDR3 DNA: TGTGCCAGCTCACCCAGACTGTCCTCCTACGAGCAGTACTTC.

The J gene is TRBJ2-5, the V gene TRBV19, with D possibly TRBD1 on 6 matching bases. CDR1 LNHDA and CDR2 SQIVND come from the germline V gene (reference sequence). The CDR3 has 16 residues. V dropped 3 bases and J dropped 5 bases, with 19 bases sitting between them. CDR3 loop: CASSMEPVTGMETQYF. For the CDR3, the DNA is TGTGCCAGTAGTATGGAGCCGGTGACAGGTATGGAGACCCAGTACTTC.

V gene TRBV2 combines with J gene TRBJ2-3; unclear D gene. V lost 7 bases and J lost 4, with 3 bases in between. The CDR3 spans 10 residues. CDR1 is SNHLY and CDR2 is FYNNEI in the germline V gene. The CDR3 DNA reads TGTGCCAGCAAAGCAGATACGCAGTATTTT. Amino acid sequence: CASKADTQYF.

This chain uses TRBV5-4 with TRBJ2-1; 7 bases agree with TRBD2. The CDR3 has 18 residues. J was trimmed by 4 bases and V by 0 bases; bases with no gene match: 13. The germline V gene has CDR1 SGHNT and CDR2 YYREEE (reference sequence). This chain's CDR3 is CASSLAVSSGSKYNEQFF. As DNA, the CDR3 is TGTGCCAGCAGCTTGGCCGTGTCTAGCGGTAGTAAGTACAATGAGCAGTTCTTC.

This rearrangement joins TRBV4-1 to TRBJ1-2; D gene ambiguous. The ends were cut back, 4 bases at V and 4 bases at J, with 16 bases in the middle. This CDR3 is 15 amino acids long. Looked up from germline, CDR1 is MGHRA and CDR2 is YSYEKL. This CDR3 is CASSPLVGSIYGYTF. Written as DNA, the CDR3 is TGCGCCAGCAGCCCGCTGGTTGGCTCGATCTATGGCTACACCTTC.

The genes are TRBV5-1 and TRBJ2-5; either TRBD1 or TRBD2 may supply D (6 bases each). V gave up 1 base and J gave up 5 bases, with 18 bases separating them. Germline V lookup: CDR1 SGHRS, CDR2 YFSETQ. This CDR3 comprises 16 residues. The CDR3 coding sequence is TGCGCCAGCAGCTTGCAGGGGCGGGGCCAACAGGAGACCCAGTACTTC. Translating gives CASSLQGRGQQETQYF.

The chain combines TRBV6-5 with TRBJ2-6; D remains ambiguous. From germline, CDR1 is MNHEY and CDR2 SVGAGI. Trimming removed 10 bases at V and 2 bases at J, with 9 bases between. The CDR3 contains 13 residues. CDR3 DNA sequence: TGTGCCACCCTCAGTCCTGGGGCCAACGTCCTGACTTTC. As protein: CATLSPGANVLTF.

This chain uses TRBV25-1 with TRBJ2-3; D is possibly TRBD1 (6 bases). CDR1 MGHDK and CDR2 SYGVNS come from the germline V gene. The CDR3 sequence is 16 residues long. V was shortened by 5 bases and J by 6 bases, with 21 bases between the two germline ends. For the CDR3, the DNA is TGTGCCAGCAGTAGCCACAGGGTGCTGAACGGGGATACGCAGTATTTT. Translated: CASSSHRVLNGDTQYF. The full variable domain, rest sourced from reference TRBV25-1 and TRBJ2-3, is EADIYQTPRYLVIGTGKKITLECSQTMGHDKMYWYQQDPGMELHLIHYSYGVNSTEKGDLSSESTVSRIRTEHFPLTLESARPSHTSQYLCASSSHRVLNGDTQYFGPGTRLTVL.

The chain couples TRBV9 to TRBJ2-7, with TRBD1 matching 7 bases. V was clipped by 0 bases and J by 3 bases; unmatched bases: 6. The CDR3 has 15 amino acids. Germline V lookup: CDR1 SGDLS, CDR2 YYNGEE. The DNA of the CDR3 is TGTGCCAGCAGCGTAGGGGACAGTACCGTCTACGAGCAGTACTTC. Translated: CASSVGDSTVYEQYF.

In this sample, this clone turned up a few times. The chain combines TRBV7-2 with TRBJ1-6; 7 bases are a match to TRBD1. Germline lookup yields CDR1 SGHTA and CDR2 FQGNSA. Trimming at V came to 5 bases and at J to 7 bases, leaving 8 bases not matched to a gene. The CDR3 length is 15 residues. This CDR3 is CASSRGGLGNSPLHF. Here the CDR3 DNA reads TGTGCCAGCAGCAGAGGGGGCTTGGGGAATTCACCCCTCCACTTT.

This clone has a single count. The chain carries TRBV19 and TRBJ1-6; D is uncertain. V was trimmed by 7 bases and J by 0 bases, leaving 13 bases between them. Germline V gene lookup returns CDR1 LNHDA and CDR2 SQIVND (reference sequence). This CDR3 comprises 16 residues. This chain's CDR3 is CASTVDWSSYNSPLHF. The CDR3 DNA reads as TGTGCCAGTACAGTGGACTGGAGCTCCTATAATTCACCCCTCCACTTT.

The chain employs TRBV20-1 and TRBJ1-1; no firm D call. Germline V gene lookup returns CDR1 DFQATT and CDR2 SNEGSKA (reference sequence). The CDR3 covers 11 residues. Trimming cost V 3 bases and J 4 bases, with 6 bases left between them. For the CDR3, the DNA is TGCAGTGCTAGTAGCGCCACTGAAGCTTTCTTT. Protein product: CSASSATEAFF.

This clone was picked up a small number of times. The chain couples TRBV5-6 to TRBJ2-7; D ambiguous. Germline loops: CDR1 SGHDT, CDR2 YYEEEE. V gave up 1 base and J gave up 3 bases, with 17 bases separating them. The CDR3 totals 16 residues. CDR3 region: CASSLMGSQRVYEQYF. The DNA for the CDR3 is TGTGCCAGCAGCTTGATGGGGTCACAAAGGGTCTACGAGCAGTACTTC.

V is TRBV19 and J is TRBJ2-7, with D perhaps matching TRBD2 (5 bases). There are 12 residues in the CDR3. The germline V and J ends were trimmed by 4 bases and 4 bases, with 8 bases remaining between them. Looked up from germline, CDR1 is LNHDA and CDR2 is SQIVND (reference sequence). CDR3 sequence reads: CASSTRGYEQYF. The CDR3 DNA sequence: TGTGCCAGTAGTACCCGGGGATACGAGCAGTACTTC.

The rearrangement uses TRBV6-4 and TRBJ2-2; 11 nucleotides line up with TRBD2. This CDR3 spans 16 amino acids. V gave up 5 bases and J gave up 4 bases; unmatched junction bases: 6. Per germline, CDR1 MRHNA and CDR2 SNTAGT. DNA for the CDR3: TGTGCCAGCAGTCGACTAGCGGGAATGGGCACCGGGGAGCTGTTTTTT. This codes for CASSRLAGMGTGELFF.

This rearrangement joins TRBV7-2 to TRBJ2-1; TRBD1 matches at 9 bases. The junction had 7 bases not matched to a gene; V was cut back by 4 bases and J by 6 bases. In germline, CDR1 is SGHTA, CDR2 FQGNSA. This CDR3 has 15 residues. CDR3 loop: CASSYTAGQGNEQFF. The CDR3, as DNA: TGTGCCAGCAGCTATACCGCGGGACAGGGCAATGAGCAGTTCTTC.

There are a few counts of this clone. The gene calls are TRBV4-1 and TRBJ2-2, with D uncertain. The CDR3 consists of 15 residues. Germline V gene sequence: CDR1 MGHRA, CDR2 YSYEKL. V lost 2 bases and J 5 bases, leaving 12 bases between the germline ends. The CDR3: CASSQISGFTGELFF. The CDR3, as DNA: TGCGCCAGCAGCCAAATATCCGGTTTTACCGGGGAGCTGTTTTTT.

The chain carries TRBV5-4 and TRBJ2-1; a possible D gene is TRBD2 (6 bases). Trimming cost V 7 bases and J 8 bases, with 13 bases left between them. The germline V gene encodes CDR1 SGHNT and CDR2 YYREEE (reference sequence). The CDR3 totals 12 residues. CDR3 in amino acids: CASRRRVDEQFF. CDR3 DNA: TGTGCCAGCCGGAGGAGGGTGGATGAGCAGTTCTTC. Together with reference TRBV5-4 and TRBJ2-1, the CDR3 gives the full variable domain: ETGVTQSPTHLIKTRGQQVTLRCSSQSGHNTVSWYQQALGQGPQFIFQYYREEENGRGNFPPRFSGLQFPNYSSELNVNALELDDSALYLCASRRRVDEQFFGPGTRLTVL.